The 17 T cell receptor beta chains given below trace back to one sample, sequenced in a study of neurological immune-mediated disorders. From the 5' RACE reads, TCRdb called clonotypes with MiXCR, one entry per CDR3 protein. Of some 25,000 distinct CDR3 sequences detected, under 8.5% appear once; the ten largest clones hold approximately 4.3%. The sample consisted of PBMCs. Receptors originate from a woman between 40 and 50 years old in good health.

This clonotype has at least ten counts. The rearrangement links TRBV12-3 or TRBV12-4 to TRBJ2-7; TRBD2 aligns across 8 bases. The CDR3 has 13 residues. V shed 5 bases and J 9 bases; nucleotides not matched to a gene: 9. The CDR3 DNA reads TGTGCCAGCAGTCGCCTAGAGCGGGAGCCGCAGTACTTC. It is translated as CASSRLEREPQYF.

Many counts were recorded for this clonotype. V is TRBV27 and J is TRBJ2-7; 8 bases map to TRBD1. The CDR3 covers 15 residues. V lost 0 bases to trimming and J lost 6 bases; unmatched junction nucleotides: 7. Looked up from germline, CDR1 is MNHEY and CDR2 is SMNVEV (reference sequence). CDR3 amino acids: CASSLSIGQGREQYF. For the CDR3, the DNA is TGTGCCAGCAGTTTATCGATAGGACAGGGCCGCGAGCAGTACTTC.

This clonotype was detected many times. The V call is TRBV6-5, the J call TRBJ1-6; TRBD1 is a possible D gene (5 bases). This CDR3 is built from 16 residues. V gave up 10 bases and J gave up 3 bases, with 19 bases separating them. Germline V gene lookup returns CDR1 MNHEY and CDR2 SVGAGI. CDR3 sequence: CATGARARIYNSPLHF. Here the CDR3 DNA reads TGTGCCACCGGGGCGAGGGCCAGAATCTATAATTCACCCCTCCACTTT.

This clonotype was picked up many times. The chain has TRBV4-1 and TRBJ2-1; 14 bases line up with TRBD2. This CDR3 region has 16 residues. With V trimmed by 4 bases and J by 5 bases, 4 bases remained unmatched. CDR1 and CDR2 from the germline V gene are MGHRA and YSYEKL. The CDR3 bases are TGCGCCAGCAGCCGAGGACTAGCGGGAGGAAACAATGAGCAGTTCTTC. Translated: CASSRGLAGGNNEQFF.

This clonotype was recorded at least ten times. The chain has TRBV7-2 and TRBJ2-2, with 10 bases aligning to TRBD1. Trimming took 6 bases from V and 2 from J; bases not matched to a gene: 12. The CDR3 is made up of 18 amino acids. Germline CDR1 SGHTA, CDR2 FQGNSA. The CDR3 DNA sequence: TGTGCCAGCAGGCCGGGACAGGGGACCAAAGCTAACACCGGGGAGCTGTTTTTT. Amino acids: CASRPGQGTKANTGELFF.

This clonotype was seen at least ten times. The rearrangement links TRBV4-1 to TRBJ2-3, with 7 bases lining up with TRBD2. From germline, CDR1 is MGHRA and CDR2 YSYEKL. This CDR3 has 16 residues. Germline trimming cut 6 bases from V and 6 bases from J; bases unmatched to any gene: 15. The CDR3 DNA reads TGCGCCAGCAGAAAAGGAATCCTAGCGGCGGGTGATACGCAGTATTTT. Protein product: CASRKGILAAGDTQYF.

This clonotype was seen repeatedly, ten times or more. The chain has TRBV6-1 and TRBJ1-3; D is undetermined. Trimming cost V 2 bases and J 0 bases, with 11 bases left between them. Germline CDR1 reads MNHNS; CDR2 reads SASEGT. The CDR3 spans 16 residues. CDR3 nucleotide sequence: TGTGCCAGCAGTGAACCAGCAGGCGGCTCTGGAAACACCATATATTTT. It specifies CASSEPAGGSGNTIYF.

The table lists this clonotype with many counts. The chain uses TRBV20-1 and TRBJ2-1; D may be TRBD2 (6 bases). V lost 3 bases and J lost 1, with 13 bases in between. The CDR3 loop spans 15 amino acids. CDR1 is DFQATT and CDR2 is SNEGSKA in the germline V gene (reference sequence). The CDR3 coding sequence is TGCAGTGCTAGTTGGGGAGGTAGGTCCTACAATGAGCAGTTCTTC. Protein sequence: CSASWGGRSYNEQFF.

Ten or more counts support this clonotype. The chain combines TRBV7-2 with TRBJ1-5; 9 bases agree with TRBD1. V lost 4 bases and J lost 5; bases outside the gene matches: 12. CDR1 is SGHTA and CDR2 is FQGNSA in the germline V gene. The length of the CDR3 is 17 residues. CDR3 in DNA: TGTGCCAGCAGCTACTTTGCGGGACAGGGTAAGGATCAGCCCCAGCATTTT. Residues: CASSYFAGQGKDQPQHF.

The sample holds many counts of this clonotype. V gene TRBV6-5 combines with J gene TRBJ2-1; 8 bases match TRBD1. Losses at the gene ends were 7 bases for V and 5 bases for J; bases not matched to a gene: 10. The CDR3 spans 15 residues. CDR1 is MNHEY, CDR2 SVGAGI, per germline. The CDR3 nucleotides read TGTGCCAGCACTCCCGCCGGGACAGGAAACAATGAGCAGTTCTTC. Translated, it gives CASTPAGTGNNEQFF.

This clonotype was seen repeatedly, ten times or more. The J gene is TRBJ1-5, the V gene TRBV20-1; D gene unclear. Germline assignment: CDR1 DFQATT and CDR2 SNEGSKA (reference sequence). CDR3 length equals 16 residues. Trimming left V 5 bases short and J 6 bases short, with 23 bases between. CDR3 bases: TGCAGTGCTTCCCGAAGGAAGGGCCCATTGGGTCAGCCCCAGCATTTT. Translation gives CSASRRKGPLGQPQHF.

The chain's CDR3 is CSVEGGPGAFF. Written as DNA, the CDR3 is TGCAGCGTTGAGGGGGGTCCCGGAGCTTTCTTT. V is TRBV29-1 and J is TRBJ1-1, with D possibly TRBD1 on 5 matching bases. The V and J ends lost 3 bases and 10 bases respectively, with 12 bases between them. Germline values: CDR1 SQVTM, CDR2 ANQGSEA. The CDR3 has 11 residues.

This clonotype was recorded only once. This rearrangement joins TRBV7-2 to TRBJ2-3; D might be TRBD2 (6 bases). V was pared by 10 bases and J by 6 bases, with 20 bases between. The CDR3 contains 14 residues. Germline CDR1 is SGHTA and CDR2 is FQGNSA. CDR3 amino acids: CATSSRGKSDTQYF. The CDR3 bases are TGTGCCACCTCATCCCGGGGGAAATCTGATACGCAGTATTTT.

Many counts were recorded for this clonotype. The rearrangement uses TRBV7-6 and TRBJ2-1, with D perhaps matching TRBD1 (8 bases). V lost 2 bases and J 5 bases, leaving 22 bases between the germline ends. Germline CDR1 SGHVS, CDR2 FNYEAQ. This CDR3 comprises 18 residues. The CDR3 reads CASSLQGAGLAENNEQFF. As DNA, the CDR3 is TGTGCCAGCAGCTTACAGGGGGCTGGCCTAGCGGAAAACAATGAGCAGTTCTTC. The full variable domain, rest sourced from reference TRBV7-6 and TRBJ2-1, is GAGVSQSPRYKVTKRGQDVALRCDPISGHVSLYWYRQALGQGPEFLTYFNYEAQQDKSGLPNDRFSAERPEGSISTLTIQRTEQRDSAMYRCASSLQGAGLAENNEQFFGPGTRLTVL.

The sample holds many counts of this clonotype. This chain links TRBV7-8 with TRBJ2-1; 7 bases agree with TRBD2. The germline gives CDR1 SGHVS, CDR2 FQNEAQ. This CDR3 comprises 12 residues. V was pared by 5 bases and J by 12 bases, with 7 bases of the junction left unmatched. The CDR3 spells CASSLTAGAQFF. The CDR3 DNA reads TGTGCCAGCAGCCTAACGGCGGGAGCGCAGTTCTTC.

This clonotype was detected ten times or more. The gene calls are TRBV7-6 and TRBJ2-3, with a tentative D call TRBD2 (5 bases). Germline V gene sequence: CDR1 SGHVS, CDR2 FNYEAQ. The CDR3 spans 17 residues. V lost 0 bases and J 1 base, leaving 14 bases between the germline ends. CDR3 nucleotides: TGTGCCAGCAGCTTAGCGACGGCTTCCGGGGGCACAGATACGCAGTATTTT. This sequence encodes CASSLATASGGTDTQYF.

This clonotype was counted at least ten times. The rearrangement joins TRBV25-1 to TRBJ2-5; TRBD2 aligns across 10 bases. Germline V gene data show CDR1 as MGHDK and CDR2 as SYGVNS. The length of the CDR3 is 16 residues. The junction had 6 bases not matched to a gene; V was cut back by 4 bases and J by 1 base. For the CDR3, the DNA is TGTGCCAGCAGTGCTACCGGGACTAGCGTCCAAGAGACCCAGTACTTC. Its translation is CASSATGTSVQETQYF.